This TCR beta chain was identified during a study of T cells after somatic rescue of genetic block (dated by TCRdb to 2020 to 2021). For the wider study: The study assessed how robust, over the long term, a T-cell system was when the system had developed through somatic rescue of a genetic block in T-cell development.

The library was prepared using the immunoSEQ multiplex PCR assay. The clones in this table, taken by TCRdb from immuneACCESS, are in-frame only. Not every clone is retained; where verified, under half of the shortfall comes from an unresolved V gene, and the cause of the rest is unknown. This sample gives some 67,000 clones in total; roughly nine tenths of them show up just once. Together, the top ten hold about 2.9% of the sample. Looking up the germline V gene yields CDR1 MNHNS and CDR2 SASEGT. The CDR3 runs 13 residues from the cysteine to the phenylalanine. CDR3 DNA is the only sequence kept; it has 39 bases, read in frame from the first base. The germline V and J ends show losses of 8 bases and 3 bases respectively, and no gene match explains 6 bases of the junction. A note on this clone: Its antigen has not been determined. Within one base of it there is no much larger clone, and no base qualities were kept.

The sample consisted of peripheral blood mononuclear cells (PBMCs). The source is a middle-aged man. The chain uses TRBV6-1 and TRBJ1-2, and 7 junction bases match TRBD1. The bases read TGTGCCAGCGGTCTCGGACAGGACTATGGCTACACCTTC. The translation is CASGLGQDYGYTF.